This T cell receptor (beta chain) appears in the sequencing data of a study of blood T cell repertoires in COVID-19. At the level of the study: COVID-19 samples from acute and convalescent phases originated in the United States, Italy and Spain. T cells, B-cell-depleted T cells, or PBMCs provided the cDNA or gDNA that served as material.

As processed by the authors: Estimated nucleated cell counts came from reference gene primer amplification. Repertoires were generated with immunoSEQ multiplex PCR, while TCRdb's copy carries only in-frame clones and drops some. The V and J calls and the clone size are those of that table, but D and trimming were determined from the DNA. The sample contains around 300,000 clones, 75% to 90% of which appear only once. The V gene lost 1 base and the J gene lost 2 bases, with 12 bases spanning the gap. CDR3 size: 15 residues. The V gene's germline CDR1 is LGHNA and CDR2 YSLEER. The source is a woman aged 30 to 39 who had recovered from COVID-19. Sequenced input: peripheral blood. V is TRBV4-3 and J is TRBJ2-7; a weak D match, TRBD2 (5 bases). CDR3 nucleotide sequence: TGCGCCAGCAGCCAAGCCAGCGGAGGCGCCTACGAGCAGTACTTC. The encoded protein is CASSQASGGAYEQYF.